The 20 T cell receptor beta chains given below trace back to one sample, sequenced in a study of blood T cell repertoires in COVID-19. The repertoire was sequenced with immunoSEQ multiplex PCR; TCRdb's copy has only in-frame clones and lacks some. The data show 75,000 to 85,000 clones, with just over 85% seen just once and 45% held by the top ten. Material for sequencing was peripheral blood. Receptor source: a human donor in a cohort sampled during active COVID-19.

The CDR3 region has the DNA TGTGCCAGTAGCAGAACTAGCGGAACGAACACCGGGGAGCTGTTTTTT. This codes for CASSRTSGTNTGELFF. The chain recombines TRBV19 with TRBJ2-2; 8 bases line up with TRBD2. Trimming removed 6 bases from V and 0 bases from J; junction bases left unmatched: 6. The CDR3 sequence is 16 residues long. CDR1 LNHDA and CDR2 SQIVND come from the germline V gene (reference sequence).

This clone came up once. The rearrangement links TRBV12-3 or TRBV12-4 to TRBJ1-2; possibly TRBD1 for D (6 bases). V shed 6 bases and J shed 4 bases, with 12 bases lying between them. The CDR3 has 13 amino acids. The CDR3 sequence: CASSPDRSYGYTF. CDR3 nucleotide sequence: TGTGCCAGCAGCCCAGACAGGTCCTATGGCTACACCTTC.

V gene TRBV27 combines with J gene TRBJ2-1, with D uncertain. V was trimmed by 6 bases and J by 8 bases, leaving 8 bases between them. The CDR3 loop spans 11 amino acids. The germline V gene encodes CDR1 MNHEY and CDR2 SMNVEV (reference sequence). This CDR3 reads CASRLAYEQFF. The CDR3 DNA reads as TGTGCCAGCAGACTTGCGTATGAGCAGTTCTTC.

CDR3 region: CASGNPSVQQYF. CDR3 nucleotide sequence: TGTGCCAGCGGTAATCCTAGCGTCCAGCAGTACTTC. The chain employs TRBV6-5 and TRBJ2-7; D perhaps matches TRBD2 (6 bases). The CDR3 contains 12 residues. The V and J ends lost 8 bases and 8 bases respectively, with 16 bases between them. Germline loops: CDR1 MNHEY, CDR2 SVGAGI.

The chain is built from TRBV5-1 and TRBJ1-6; D remains ambiguous. CDR1 and CDR2 (germline): SGHRS, YFSETQ. The CDR3 is made up of 16 amino acids. Between the trimmed V and J ends, which lost 1 base and 9 bases, there was a span of 17 bases. As DNA, the CDR3 is TGCGCCAGCAGCTTGTATGAGGGAAGAGGTTCTTCACCCCTCCACTTT. Residues: CASSLYEGRGSSPLHF.

This chain uses TRBV6-6 with TRBJ2-7, with 8 nucleotides matching TRBD1. The J segment lost 1 base and the V segment lost 2 bases, leaving 7 bases of the junction unmatched. The V gene's germline CDR1 is MNHNY and CDR2 SVGAGI (reference sequence). CDR3 length: 16 amino acids. DNA of the CDR3: TGTGCCAGCAGTTACACAGGGGGGTTTTGGTCCTACGAGCAGTACTTC. Protein sequence: CASSYTGGFWSYEQYF.

V usage is TRBV4-3 and J usage is TRBJ2-5, with 11 bases aligning to TRBD1. J was trimmed by 1 base and V by 4 bases; bases with no gene match: 5. Germline lookup yields CDR1 LGHNA and CDR2 YSLEER. CDR3 size: 16 residues. The CDR3 region has the DNA TGCGCCAGCAGCCTCGGACAGGGGGCGCGCCAAGAGACCCAGTACTTC. Translated: CASSLGQGARQETQYF.

The rearrangement links TRBV6-5 to TRBJ2-7, with TRBD2 matching over 11 bases. This CDR3 region has 14 residues. The germline V gene encodes CDR1 MNHEY and CDR2 SVGAGI. The V gene end was trimmed by 6 bases and the J gene end by 2 bases; junction bases not matched to a gene: 3. The CDR3 nucleotides are TGTGCCAGCAGAAGACTAGCGGGAACCTACGAGCAGTACTTC. Its translation is CASRRLAGTYEQYF.

V is TRBV18 and J is TRBJ2-5; D gene ambiguous. Germline V CDR1 and CDR2: KGHSH, LQKENI. The CDR3 extends over 14 amino acids. Trimming cost V 0 bases and J 2 bases, with 7 bases left between them. The CDR3 DNA reads as TGTGCCAGCTCACCACCGGCCGTGCAAGAGACCCAGTACTTC. The encoded protein is CASSPPAVQETQYF. Combining the CDR3 with reference TRBV18 and TRBJ2-5 gives the whole variable domain NAGVMQNPRHLVRRRGQEARLRCSPMKGHSHVYWYRQLPEEGLKFMVYLQKENIIDESGMPKERFSAEFPKEGPSILRIQQVVRGDSAAYFCASSPPAVQETQYFGPGTRLLVL.

V is TRBV7-2 and J is TRBJ2-1; 9 bases fit TRBD2. Unmatched junction bases numbered 8, after V lost 1 base and J lost 4 bases. Germline V gene sequence: CDR1 SGHTA, CDR2 FQGNSA. This CDR3 is built from 17 residues. CDR3 nucleotide sequence: TGTGCCAGCAGCTTAGTCCCGGCTAGCGGGACATACAATGAGCAGTTCTTC. Its protein product is CASSLVPASGTYNEQFF.

The V and J genes are TRBV5-1 and TRBJ1-2, with TRBD1 matching over 10 bases. The V gene end was trimmed by 5 bases and the J gene end by 2 bases; junction bases not matched to a gene: 6. The CDR3 spans 15 residues. The germline CDR1 and CDR2 sequences are SGHRS and YFSETQ. CDR3 nucleotide sequence: TGCGCCAGCAGGCCGACAGGGGGCAACAACTATGGCTACACCTTC. This codes for CASRPTGGNNYGYTF.

J is TRBJ2-2 and V is TRBV11-3; D is uncertain. This CDR3 contains 12 residues. Germline-derived CDR1 and CDR2 are SGHNT and YENEEA. V lost 5 bases and J 4 bases, leaving 5 bases between the germline ends. The chain's CDR3 is CASSRGTGELFF. The CDR3 nucleotides read TGTGCCAGCAGCAGAGGCACCGGGGAGCTGTTTTTT.

In nucleotides, the CDR3 is TGTGCCAGCAGTTTCGGGACTAGCGGCCGCAATGAGCAGTTCTTC. This sequence encodes CASSFGTSGRNEQFF. This chain joins TRBV6-5 and TRBJ2-1, with 11 bases lining up with TRBD2. V was pared by 4 bases and J by 6 bases, with 5 bases of the junction left unmatched. The CDR3 is made up of 15 amino acids. The germline V gene has CDR1 MNHEY and CDR2 SVGAGI.

The chain links TRBV4-3 to TRBJ2-7; 10 bases align to TRBD1. Unmatched junction bases numbered 4, after V lost 7 bases and J lost 1 base. The germline CDR1 and CDR2 sequences are LGHNA and YSLEER. This CDR3 comprises 14 residues. CDR3 sequence (DNA): TGCGCCAGCATAGAGGGACAGGGGTCCTACGAGCAGTACTTC. Its translation is CASIEGQGSYEQYF.

The chain couples TRBV19 to TRBJ1-2; TRBD1 matches at 7 bases. The V and J ends lost 2 bases and 3 bases, in that order; junction bases with no gene match: 0. From germline, CDR1 is LNHDA and CDR2 SQIVND (reference sequence). CDR3 length equals 13 residues. CDR3 DNA sequence: TGTGCCAGTAGTATAACAGGGGACTATGGCTACACCTTC. This sequence encodes CASSITGDYGYTF. Full variable domain (missing parts from reference TRBV19 and TRBJ1-2): DGGITQSPKYLFRKEGQNVTLSCEQNLNHDAMYWYRQDPGQGLRLIYYSQIVNDFQKGDIAEGYSVSREKKESFPLTVTSAQKNPTAFYLCASSITGDYGYTFGSGTRLTVV.

This CDR3 reads CASSKDFGTANLNTEAFF. CDR3 DNA sequence: TGTGCCAGCAGCAAAGATTTCGGGACAGCTAACTTGAACACTGAAGCTTTCTTT. V usage is TRBV21-1 and J usage is TRBJ1-1; the table's TRBD1 call for D was not verified on the DNA. TRBV21-1 is described as a pseudogene. CDR3 length: 18 amino acids.

The V and J genes are TRBV3-1 (or the pseudogene TRBV3-2) and TRBJ1-1, with D tentatively TRBD1 (6 bases). Per the germline V gene, CDR1 is LGHDT and CDR2 is YNNKEL (reference sequence). CDR3 length equals 13 residues. Trimming took off 3 bases at V and 1 base at J, with 6 bases between the two ends. CDR3 DNA sequence: TGTGCCAGCAGCCAGGGACAGAACACTGAAGCTTTCTTT. This translates into CASSQGQNTEAFF.

The rearrangement joins TRBV18 to TRBJ2-1; 9 bases match TRBD2. V lost 3 bases to trimming and J lost 3 bases; unmatched junction nucleotides: 3. CDR3 length: 15 residues. Germline V gene lookup returns CDR1 KGHSH and CDR2 LQKENI. This CDR3 reads CASSPKRGDYNEQFF. The CDR3 bases are TGTGCCAGCTCACCCAAGCGGGGGGACTACAATGAGCAGTTCTTC.

The chain has TRBV2 and TRBJ2-2, with D possibly TRBD2 on 6 matching bases. The germline V gene encodes CDR1 SNHLY and CDR2 FYNNEI. V lost 6 bases and J 3 bases, leaving 11 bases between the germline ends. The CDR3 runs 14 residues. This chain's CDR3 is CASSRTIHTGELFF. DNA for the CDR3: TGTGCCAGCAGCCGGACTATTCACACCGGGGAGCTGTTTTTT.

This chain joins TRBV19 and TRBJ2-1, with 13 bases aligning to TRBD2. The CDR3 sequence is 15 residues long. Germline CDR1 LNHDA, CDR2 SQIVND (reference sequence). V was clipped by 3 bases and J by 7 bases; unmatched bases: 3. CDR3 sequence: CASSIGTSGKNEQFF. The CDR3 coding sequence is TGTGCCAGTAGTATCGGGACTAGCGGGAAGAATGAGCAGTTCTTC.